Below are 7 T cell receptor beta chains sequenced from a single sample in a study of blood T cell repertoires in COVID-19. TCRdb keeps only in-frame clones here, not all; method: immunoSEQ multiplex PCR. The table has approximately 19,000 clones, over 85% seen once; the top ten hold about 4.8%. The sequenced sample consisted of peripheral blood. The receptor set was obtained from a human donor in a cohort sampled during active COVID-19.

This clone was counted a single time. The CDR3 DNA follows: TGTGCCAGCAGTTTCCTAGAGAGTGATACGCAGTATTTT. This gives the protein CASSFLESDTQYF. The chain links TRBV28 to TRBJ2-3; the D is unclear. V was cut by 3 bases and J by 6 bases, with 10 bases left in between. Per the germline V gene, CDR1 is MDHEN and CDR2 is SYDVKM. The length of the CDR3 is 13 residues.

This clone appeared a few times. The chain recombines TRBV7-2 with TRBJ1-2; D is possibly TRBD1 (6 bases). Germline V lookup: CDR1 SGHTA, CDR2 FQGNSA. V was shortened by 5 bases and J by 6 bases, with 16 bases between the two germline ends. CDR3 length: 14 amino acids. The CDR3 DNA follows: TGTGCCAGCAGCCACCCGGACAGCCGGGATGGCTACACCTTC. Its protein is CASSHPDSRDGYTF.

In its sample, this clone was seen a few times. The chain is built from TRBV6-4 and TRBJ2-3; possible D gene TRBD2, 6 bases. V dropped 2 bases and J dropped 0 bases, with 9 bases sitting between them. The CDR3 length is 15 residues. Germline V gene sequence: CDR1 MRHNA, CDR2 SNTAGT. The CDR3 DNA sequence: TGTGCCAGCAGTGACACGGGGGACAGCACAGATACGCAGTATTTT. It specifies CASSDTGDSTDTQYF.

The chain combines TRBV5-1 with TRBJ1-5, with D perhaps TRBD1 (6 bases). Germline V gene sequence: CDR1 SGHRS, CDR2 YFSETQ. The CDR3 spans 15 residues. With 0 bases removed from V and 6 bases from J, the gap between germline ends came to 13 bases. The CDR3 here is CASSLDTEGVQPQHF. CDR3 coding DNA: TGCGCCAGCAGCTTGGACACCGAGGGGGTTCAGCCCCAGCATTTT.

This chain connects TRBV24-1 to TRBJ2-3, with TRBD2 matching over 11 bases. CDR1 is KGHDR and CDR2 is SFDVKD in the germline V gene. The CDR3 spans 16 residues. V trimming: 5 bases; J trimming: 5 bases; junction bases outside the gene matches: 8. CDR3: CATSARLAGYEDTQYF. The DNA for the CDR3 is TGTGCCACCAGTGCCCGACTAGCGGGATATGAAGATACGCAGTATTTT.

The V and J genes are TRBV15 and TRBJ2-3; unclear D gene. The CDR3 has 17 amino acids. With 3 bases removed from V and 2 bases from J, the gap between germline ends came to 18 bases. CDR1 and CDR2 (germline): LNHNV, YYDKDF (reference sequence). For the CDR3, the DNA is TGTGCCACCAGCAGTCCACGAGGCAGAGAAACCACAGATACGCAGTATTTT. It is translated as CATSSPRGRETTDTQYF.

The rearrangement uses TRBV6-5 and TRBJ1-4; D is unresolved. The CDR3 consists of 13 residues. In germline, CDR1 is MNHEY, CDR2 SVGAGI. Deletions cut 3 bases from V and 7 bases from J, with 9 bases between. The chain's CDR3 is CASSYAGVEKLFF. In nucleotides, the CDR3 is TGTGCCAGCAGTTATGCCGGGGTTGAAAAACTGTTTTTT.